A selection of T cell receptor beta chains follows, all from one sample in a study of control samples from healthy donors and cancer patients. Sequencing used immunoSEQ multiplex PCR; TCRdb keeps in-frame clones, though not all of them. The sample holds approximately 210,000 clones, about 90% seen once. Sequencing used blood. The receptors were gathered from a man aged 25 to 45 in good health. CDR3s include the opening cysteine and the closing phenylalanine or tryptophan. Fields, in order: D gene, J gene, V gene, clone size, CDR3 protein, CDR3 DNA. D genes are given only for firm matches. Clone size, where shown, is once, few, many, or a class for clones that have expanded.

.	TRBJ1-5	TRBV6-1	once	CASSEILEGAGNQPQHF	TGTGCCAGCAGTGAAATTTTGGAGGGCGCGGGCAATCAGCCCCAGCATTTT
.	TRBJ1-3	TRBV23-1	.	CASSRGRYSGNTIYF	TGCGCCAGCAGTCGTGGGAGATACTCTGGAAACACCATATATTTT
.	TRBJ1-5	TRBV6-5	.	CASSLTGTPNQPQHF	TGTGCCAGCAGCTTAACAGGGACCCCGAATCAGCCCCAGCATTTT
.	TRBJ1-4	TRBV2	.	CASSERGFTNEKLFF	TGTGCCAGCAGTGAGCGGGGCTTTACTAATGAAAAACTGTTTTTT
.	TRBJ1-2	TRBV10-1	.	CASSLAEVYGYTF	TGCGCCAGCAGTTTGGCCGAGGTCTATGGCTACACCTTC
.	TRBJ2-2	TRBV30	.	CAWSVRQNTGELFF	TGTGCCTGGAGTGTACGCCAAAACACCGGGGAGCTGTTTTTT
.	TRBJ2-6	TRBV4-1	.	CASSHIPPGANVLTF	TGCGCCAGCAGCCACATACCGCCGGGGGCCAACGTCCTGACTTTC
.	TRBJ2-2	TRBV13	.	CASSPGAGELFF	TGTGCCAGCAGCCCAGGGGCCGGGGAGCTGTTTTTT
.	TRBJ1-6	TRBV7-3	.	CASSLGGLGNSPLHF	TGTGCCAGCAGCTTAGGGGGGCTGGGCAATTCACCCCTCCACTTT
.	TRBJ2-4	TRBV6-5	.	CASLRGPAKNIQYF	TGTGCCAGCCTACGGGGCCCAGCCAAAAACATTCAGTACTTC
.	TRBJ1-1	TRBV11-2	.	CASSLTGNTEAFF	TGTGCCAGCAGCTTAACAGGGAACACTGAAGCTTTCTTT
.	TRBJ2-4	TRBV7-2	.	CASSLGLAKNIQYF	TGTGCCAGCAGCTTAGGACTAGCCAAAAACATTCAGTACTTC
.	TRBJ2-1	TRBV2	.	CASSEDSSSYNEQFF	TGTGCCAGCAGTGAGGACAGTAGCTCCTACAATGAGCAGTTCTTC
.	TRBJ2-2	TRBV19	.	CASSIEGWAQITGELFF	TGTGCCAGTAGTATAGAGGGGTGGGCACAGATTACCGGGGAGCTGTTTTTT
.	TRBJ2-2	TRBV27	.	CASTPQNTGELFF	TGTGCCAGCACCCCGCAGAACACCGGGGAGCTGTTTTTT
.	TRBJ1-1	TRBV13	.	CASTKRKVEAFF	TGTGCCAGCACGAAAAGAAAGGTTGAAGCTTTCTTT
.	TRBJ1-2	TRBV20-1	.	CSASGRLRDGYTF	TGCAGTGCTAGTGGCAGGCTAAGAGATGGCTACACCTTC
.	TRBJ2-7	TRBV7-6	.	CASSLADGGRFYEQYF	TGTGCCAGCAGCTTAGCTGACGGGGGCAGATTCTACGAGCAGTACTTC
.	TRBJ1-2	TRBV15	.	CATSRDRGNYGYTF	TGTGCCACCAGCAGAGATCGGGGGAACTATGGCTACACCTTC
TRBD1	TRBJ1-6	TRBV6-1	.	CASSDGPGQQRPLHF	TGTGCCAGCAGTGACGGACCGGGACAGCAGAGACCCCTCCACTTT
TRBD1	TRBJ2-1	TRBV7-9	.	CASSLKGQGSYNEQFF	TGTGCCAGCAGCCTAAAGGGACAGGGCTCCTACAATGAGCAGTTCTTC
.	TRBJ2-3	TRBV3-1/TRBV3-2	few	CASSHRGRVTDTQYF	TGTGCCAGCAGCCATCGGGGGCGGGTCACAGATACGCAGTATTTT
.	TRBJ1-5	TRBV5-1	once	CASRVQPGNQPQHF	TGCGCCAGCAGGGTTCAGCCGGGCAATCAGCCCCAGCATTTT